This passage covers 32 T cell receptor beta chains from one sample sequenced in a study of persistence of HIV-infected CD4 T cells (dated by TCRdb to about 2020). The immunoSEQ hsTCRB assay version 4 in survey mode was used to sequence TCRbeta repertoires from genomic DNA. What TCRdb holds here is the immuneACCESS table cut down to in-frame rearrangements. Part of the clones is not present; checked against another copy, under half of the missing clones reflect an unresolved V gene, and the others are unexplained. For this sample the table gives around 39,000 clones, of which around 83% were detected only once. Around 1% of the sample comes from the top ten. This specimen's treatment or condition label, interpreted: suppressive antiretroviral therapy. Cells were stimulated with a pool of overlapping HIV-1 Gag 15-mer peptides at about 1 ug per peptide per mL. Memory populations depleted of antigen-responding cells were obtained by sorting nonresponding CD40L-negative CD69-negative CD45RO-high memory CD4+ T cells.

Their specific antigens are unknown. Specimen: cultured CD4+ T cells from PBMCs, collected from a patient who received antiretroviral therapy. The cell subset or site label here, explained by the study, means: CD40L-CD69- CD45RO-high memory CD4 T cells not responding to Gag peptides. The receptors derive from an adult with HIV. The donor label of this sample is uncertain.

This chain connects TRBV28 to TRBJ2-3; TRBD2 matches at 14 bases. This CDR3 contains 17 residues. The germline gives CDR1 MDHEN, CDR2 SYDVKM. J was trimmed by 5 bases and V by 6 bases; bases with no gene match: 10. The CDR3 protein is CASSRTSGGPLGDTQYF. CDR3 nucleotide sequence: TGTGCCAGCAGCCGGACTAGCGGGGGGCCCCTGGGAGATACGCAGTATTTT.

This chain connects TRBV4-1 to TRBJ1-1; D gene ambiguous. CDR1 and CDR2 from the germline V gene are MGHRA and YSYEKL. V lost 1 base and J lost 5, with 17 bases in between. This CDR3 is 16 amino acids long. CDR3: CASSQGTPLRQTEAFF. The CDR3 nucleotides read TGCGCCAGCAGCCAAGGAACCCCCCTTCGTCAAACTGAAGCTTTCTTT.

V gene TRBV19 combines with J gene TRBJ2-2; D ambiguous. Germline V gives CDR1 LNHDA, CDR2 SQIVND (reference sequence). Trimming cost V 3 bases and J 8 bases, with 10 bases left between them. The CDR3 contains 13 residues. This CDR3 is CASSIGPGGELFF. CDR3 bases: TGTGCCAGTAGTATTGGGCCAGGAGGGGAGCTGTTTTTT.

V and J are TRBV5-4 and TRBJ2-7, with 8 bases that match TRBD1. V trimming: 7 bases; J trimming: 0 bases; junction bases outside the gene matches: 6. The CDR3 has 14 amino acids. Per germline, CDR1 SGHNT and CDR2 YYREEE (reference sequence). In DNA form, the CDR3 reads TGTGCCAGCCAGGGGGCAGGGGACTCCTACGAGCAGTACTTC. Translation gives CASQGAGDSYEQYF. The full variable domain, rest sourced from reference TRBV5-4 and TRBJ2-7, is ETGVTQSPTHLIKTRGQQVTLRCSSQSGHNTVSWYQQALGQGPQFIFQYYREEENGRGNFPPRFSGLQFPNYSSELNVNALELDDSALYLCASQGAGDSYEQYFGPGTRLTVT.

The genes are TRBV6-1 and TRBJ2-2; no clear D. Germline V CDR1 and CDR2: MNHNS, SASEGT. V shed 6 bases and J shed 1 base, with 9 bases lying between them. This CDR3 contains 14 residues. The DNA of the CDR3 is TGTGCCAGCAGCTCTCGGTTGAACACCGGGGAGCTGTTTTTT. This codes for CASSSRLNTGELFF.

This clone appeared once. The J gene is TRBJ1-3, the V gene TRBV19, with unresolved D. This CDR3 comprises 19 residues. V was clipped by 3 bases and J by 0 bases, with 21 bases between them. Germline assignment: CDR1 LNHDA and CDR2 SQIVND (reference sequence). The CDR3 nucleotides are TGTGCCAGTAGTATCAGGCAGCACTTCGCCTTGAGCTCTGGAAACACCATATATTTT. Encoded protein: CASSIRQHFALSSGNTIYF.

The chain recombines TRBV5-5 with TRBJ2-4, with D maybe TRBD1 (7 bases). Germline CDR1 is SGHKS and CDR2 is YYEKEE (reference sequence). CDR3 length equals 15 residues. Trimming removed 4 bases from V and 5 bases from J, with 16 bases in between. This chain's CDR3 is CASSVFTGEENIQYF. The DNA for the CDR3 is TGTGCCAGCAGCGTCTTCACAGGGGAGGAAAACATTCAGTACTTC.

J is TRBJ2-1 and V is TRBV20-1; no firm D call. The CDR3 spans 11 residues. Germline loops: CDR1 DFQATT, CDR2 SNEGSKA (reference sequence). The V and J ends lost 3 bases and 7 bases respectively, with 7 bases between them. DNA for the CDR3: TGCAGTGCTAGTGCAGGTAATGAGCAGTTCTTC. Translation: CSASAGNEQFF.

The chain links TRBV5-4 to TRBJ2-1; 7 nucleotides align to TRBD1. The CDR3 loop spans 15 amino acids. In germline, CDR1 is SGHNT, CDR2 YYREEE (reference sequence). With 3 bases clipped from V and 4 bases from J, the junction kept 7 bases outside the gene matches. In DNA form, the CDR3 reads TGTGCCAGCAGCTACGACAGGGCCCCTTACAATGAGCAGTTCTTC. Translation gives CASSYDRAPYNEQFF.

The J gene is TRBJ2-1, the V gene TRBV19, with no clear D. The length of the CDR3 is 16 residues. Germline V gene sequence: CDR1 LNHDA, CDR2 SQIVND (reference sequence). V shed 4 bases and J shed 2 bases, with 15 bases lying between them. The CDR3 region has the DNA TGTGCCAGTAGTACCACCCAGGACCTTACCTACAATGAGCAGTTCTTC. Encoded protein: CASSTTQDLTYNEQFF.

The chain recombines TRBV11-1 with TRBJ1-1; tentatively, D is TRBD1 (5 bases). Germline V lookup: CDR1 SGHAT, CDR2 FQDESV (reference sequence). This CDR3 is 16 amino acids long. Trimming removed 0 bases at V and 5 bases at J, with 16 bases between. CDR3 nucleotides: TGTGCCAGCAGCTTAGCTTTTTCTCCAGGGTCAACTGAAGCTTTCTTT. Protein product: CASSLAFSPGSTEAFF.

This chain's CDR3 is CASSFQGPNTGELFF. For the CDR3, the DNA is TGTGCCAGTAGTTTCCAGGGACCGAACACCGGGGAGCTGTTTTTT. The chain recombines TRBV19 with TRBJ2-2, with D perhaps matching TRBD1 or TRBD2 (5 bases each). The CDR3 consists of 15 residues. The germline gives CDR1 LNHDA, CDR2 SQIVND (reference sequence). Between the trimmed V and J ends, which lost 5 bases and 0 bases, there was a span of 10 bases.

The chain links TRBV5-1 to TRBJ2-5; weak D call: TRBD1 (6 bases). CDR3 length: 13 amino acids. Germline V lookup: CDR1 SGHRS, CDR2 YFSETQ. V lost 9 bases to trimming and J lost 1 base, with 13 bases between them. The CDR3 DNA sequence: TGCGCCACCAATTTAGGGGGCCAAGAGACCCAGTACTTC. Translated: CATNLGGQETQYF. Looking up the rest from reference TRBV5-1 and TRBJ2-5 gives the full variable domain: KAGVTQTPRYLIKTRGQQVTLSCSPISGHRSVSWYQQTPGQGLQFLFEYFSETQRNKGNFPGRFSGRQFSNSRSEMNVSTLELGDSALYLCATNLGGQETQYFGPGTRLLVL.

V is TRBV10-1 and J is TRBJ2-7; unclear D gene. Per germline, CDR1 WNHNN and CDR2 SYGVQD (reference sequence). The CDR3 extends over 13 amino acids. Trimming removed 6 bases at V and 2 bases at J, with 11 bases between. DNA of the CDR3: TGCGCCAGCAGCCCCGGTAGGACCTACGAGCAGTACTTC. It codes for CASSPGRTYEQYF.

The rearrangement joins TRBV7-2 to TRBJ1-6; D is uncertain. Per germline, CDR1 SGHTA and CDR2 FQGNSA. Trimming removed 0 bases from V and 14 bases from J, with 11 bases in between. The CDR3 length is 13 residues. CDR3: CASSLAAFASLHF. The DNA of the CDR3 is TGTGCCAGCAGCTTAGCAGCCTTCGCATCCCTCCACTTT.

This clone was picked up one time. The chain uses TRBV12-3 or TRBV12-4 and TRBJ2-7; a weak D match, TRBD1 (5 bases). The CDR3 has 11 amino acids. V shed 3 bases and J shed 12 bases, with 12 bases lying between them. The CDR3 DNA reads as TGTGCCAGCAGTTTGGGCAGGGTGGCGTACTTC. Its translation is CASSLGRVAYF.

V and J are TRBV29-1 and TRBJ2-4; D may be TRBD2 (5 bases). Germline assignment: CDR1 SQVTM and CDR2 ANQGSEA. Deletions cut 6 bases from V and 6 bases from J, with 24 bases between. The CDR3 covers 16 residues. CDR3 coding DNA: TGCAGCGTGACTATTGGGGTTGGGGTATATACAAACATTCAGTACTTC. Translating gives CSVTIGVGVYTNIQYF.

The chain has TRBV7-3 and TRBJ1-3; D gene ambiguous. Germline loops: CDR1 SGHTA, CDR2 FQGTGA. V lost 1 base and J 4 bases, leaving 5 bases between the germline ends. This CDR3 contains 13 residues. Written as DNA, the CDR3 is TGTGCCAGCAGCTTAATGCGGGGAAACACCATATATTTT. This sequence encodes CASSLMRGNTIYF.

The chain combines TRBV6-5 with TRBJ1-5, with D perhaps TRBD1 (6 bases). Germline V gene lookup returns CDR1 MNHEY and CDR2 SVGAGI. Deletions cut 10 bases from V and 5 bases from J, with 15 bases between. This CDR3 comprises 13 residues. CDR3 amino acids: CAISRDKDQPQHF. The DNA for the CDR3 is TGTGCCATTTCCCGGGACAAAGATCAGCCCCAGCATTTT.

The rearrangement uses TRBV20-1 and TRBJ2-3; D unresolved. CDR3 length: 11 amino acids. V was trimmed by 3 bases and J by 4 bases, leaving 5 bases between them. Germline V gene data show CDR1 as DFQATT and CDR2 as SNEGSKA (reference sequence). In nucleotides, the CDR3 is TGCAGTGCTAGGTCGGCAGATACGCAGTATTTT. It translates to CSARSADTQYF.

This clone has just a few counts. The chain recombines TRBV4-2 with TRBJ1-4; 7 bases match TRBD1. The germline gives CDR1 LGHNA, CDR2 YNFKEQ. The CDR3 runs to 16 residues. V lost 1 base and J lost 6; bases outside the gene matches: 8. The CDR3 nucleotides are TGTGCCAGCAGCCAAGGTTCCGGGACAGCACATGAAAAACTGTTTTTT. Encoded protein: CASSQGSGTAHEKLFF.

V is TRBV24-1 and J is TRBJ1-3; 7 bases match TRBD1. With 1 base clipped from V and 5 bases from J, the junction kept 4 bases outside the gene matches. Germline loops: CDR1 KGHDR, CDR2 SFDVKD. The CDR3 runs to 15 residues. The CDR3 coding sequence is TGTGCCACCAGTGATTTAAGGACAGGTAGAAACACCATATATTTT. This codes for CATSDLRTGRNTIYF.

The chain combines TRBV30 with TRBJ2-3; no clear D. The ends were cut back, 0 bases at V and 5 bases at J, with 6 bases in the middle. Germline CDR1 GTSNPN, CDR2 SVGIG (reference sequence). This CDR3 spans 12 amino acids. DNA for the CDR3: TGTGCCTGGAGTGTACTTCAAGATACGCAGTATTTT. It specifies CAWSVLQDTQYF.

There are a few counts of this clone. The chain combines TRBV7-8 with TRBJ2-7, with 12 bases lining up with TRBD2. J gave up 2 bases and V 2 bases, and 1 base lay outside the gene matches. This CDR3 spans 15 amino acids. Germline-derived CDR1 and CDR2 are SGHVS and FQNEAQ. The CDR3 sequence: CASSLRTSGAYEQYF. The CDR3, as DNA: TGTGCCAGCAGCTTACGGACTAGCGGGGCCTACGAGCAGTACTTC.

The chain couples TRBV6-1 to TRBJ1-2; D is unclear. Trimming took 1 base from V and 8 from J, leaving 14 bases between them. This CDR3 region has 14 residues. Per germline, CDR1 MNHNS and CDR2 SASEGT. The CDR3 nucleotides read TGTGCCAGCAGTGAAGGTGAACGTACGAACGGCTACACCTTC. It yields the protein CASSEGERTNGYTF.

This chain joins TRBV12-2 and TRBJ1-5; TRBD1, the D gene given by the table, was not confirmed from the DNA. TRBV12-2 is noted as a pseudogene. The CDR3 is 21 residues long. CDR3 amino acids: CASRLGTRTGDSLDSNQPQHF. Here the CDR3 DNA reads TGTGCAAGTCGCTTAGGAACACGGACAGGGGATTCACTGGATAGCAATCAGCCCCAGCATTTT.

The V call is TRBV6-6, the J call TRBJ2-7, with D perhaps matching TRBD1 (6 bases). Germline loops: CDR1 MNHNY, CDR2 SVGAGI (reference sequence). CDR3 length: 12 residues. Trimming stripped 6 bases from V and 5 bases from J, with 11 bases between. The CDR3 region is CASSYNRDEQYV. The CDR3 DNA reads as TGTGCCAGCAGCTATAACAGGGACGAGCAGTACGTC.

This chain uses TRBV7-9 with TRBJ1-1, with D unclear. CDR1 is SEHNR, CDR2 FQNEAQ, per germline (reference sequence). V lost 2 bases and J lost 0, with 10 bases in between. The CDR3 extends over 15 amino acids. The CDR3 nucleotides are TGTGCCAGCAGCTTATTTCGACGGATGAACACTGAAGCTTTCTTT. Protein product: CASSLFRRMNTEAFF.

This chain links TRBV3-1 (or the pseudogene TRBV3-2) with TRBJ2-2, with D unresolved. Between the trimmed V and J ends, which lost 2 bases and 2 bases, there was a span of 9 bases. Germline V gives CDR1 LGHDT, CDR2 YNNKEL (reference sequence). This CDR3 contains 15 residues. The CDR3 bases are TGTGCCAGCAGCCAAATAAGACATAACACCGGGGAGCTGTTTTTT. It yields the protein CASSQIRHNTGELFF.

The rearrangement links TRBV7-3 to TRBJ2-5; D possibly uses TRBD1 or TRBD2 (5 bases each). CDR1 is SGHTA, CDR2 FQGTGA, per germline. V was shortened by 4 bases and J by 3 bases, with 9 bases between the two germline ends. CDR3 length: 13 amino acids. CDR3 region: CASSSGTEETQYF. As DNA, the CDR3 is TGTGCCAGCAGCTCCGGGACCGAAGAGACCCAGTACTTC. Based on the CDR3 plus reference TRBV7-3 and TRBJ2-5, the full variable domain is GAGVSQTPSNKVTEKGKYVELRCDPISGHTALYWYRQSLGQGPEFLIYFQGTGAADDSGLPNDRFFAVRPEGSVSTLKIQRTERGDSAVYLCASSSGTEETQYFGPGTRLLVL.

This clone was detected a few times. The gene calls are TRBV27 and TRBJ1-1; D may be TRBD1 (5 bases). Germline CDR1 MNHEY, CDR2 SMNVEV (reference sequence). Trimming shortened V by 6 bases and J by 1 base, and 9 bases separated the two germline ends. CDR3 length equals 13 residues. The CDR3 coding sequence is TGTGCCAGCAGATTTCAGGGGAACACTGAAGCTTTCTTT. Protein product: CASRFQGNTEAFF.

The chain combines TRBV29-1 with TRBJ1-1; D remains ambiguous. CDR3 length equals 12 residues. CDR1 is SQVTM and CDR2 is ANQGSEA in the germline V gene. V was shortened by 4 bases and J by 1 base, with 7 bases between the two germline ends. The CDR3 DNA is TGCAGCGTTGCAAGGCAGAACACTGAAGCTTTCTTT. Its protein product is CSVARQNTEAFF.